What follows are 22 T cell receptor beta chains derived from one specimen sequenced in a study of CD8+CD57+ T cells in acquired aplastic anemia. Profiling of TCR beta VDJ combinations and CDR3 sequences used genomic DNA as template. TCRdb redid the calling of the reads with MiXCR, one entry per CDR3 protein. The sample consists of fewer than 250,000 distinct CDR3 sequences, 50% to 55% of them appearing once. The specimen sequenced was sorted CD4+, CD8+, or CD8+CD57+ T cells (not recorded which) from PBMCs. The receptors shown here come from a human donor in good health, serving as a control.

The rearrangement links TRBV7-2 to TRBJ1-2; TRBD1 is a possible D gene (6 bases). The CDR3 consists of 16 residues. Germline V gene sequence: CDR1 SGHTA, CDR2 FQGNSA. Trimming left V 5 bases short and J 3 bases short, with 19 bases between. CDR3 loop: CASSPRRTVKYYGYTF. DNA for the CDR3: TGTGCCAGCAGCCCACGGAGGACAGTAAAGTACTATGGCTACACCTTC. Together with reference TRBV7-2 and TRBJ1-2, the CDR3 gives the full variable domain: GAGVSQSPSNKVTEKGKDVELRCDPISGHTALYWYRQSLGQGLEFLIYFQGNSAPDKSGLPSDRFSAERTGGSVSTLTIQRTQQEDSAVYLCASSPRRTVKYYGYTFGSGTRLTVV.

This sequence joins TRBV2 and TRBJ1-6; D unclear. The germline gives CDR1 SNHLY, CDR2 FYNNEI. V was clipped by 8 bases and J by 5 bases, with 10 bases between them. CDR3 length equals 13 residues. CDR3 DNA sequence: TGTGCCAGCGGACGGGTCAATAATTCACCCCTCCACTTT. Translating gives CASGRVNNSPLHF.

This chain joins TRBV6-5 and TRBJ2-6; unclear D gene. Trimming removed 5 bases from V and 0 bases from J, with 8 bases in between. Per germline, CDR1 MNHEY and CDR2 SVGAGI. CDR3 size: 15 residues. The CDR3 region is CASSETDSGANVLTF. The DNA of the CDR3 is TGTGCCAGCAGTGAAACGGACTCTGGGGCCAACGTCCTGACTTTC.

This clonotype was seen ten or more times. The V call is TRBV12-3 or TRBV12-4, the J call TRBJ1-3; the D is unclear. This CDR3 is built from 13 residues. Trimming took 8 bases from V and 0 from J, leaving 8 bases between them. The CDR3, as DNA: TGTGCCAGCTGTATCCACTCTGGAAACACCATATATTTT. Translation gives CASCIHSGNTIYF.

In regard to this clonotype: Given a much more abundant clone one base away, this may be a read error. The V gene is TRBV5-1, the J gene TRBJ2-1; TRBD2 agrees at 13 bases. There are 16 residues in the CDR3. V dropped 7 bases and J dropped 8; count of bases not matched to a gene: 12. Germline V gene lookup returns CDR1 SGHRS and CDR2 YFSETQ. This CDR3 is CASGLQLAGGSDEQFF. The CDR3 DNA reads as TGCGCCAGCGGCCTACAACTAGCGGGGGGGAGCGATGAGCAGTTCTTC.

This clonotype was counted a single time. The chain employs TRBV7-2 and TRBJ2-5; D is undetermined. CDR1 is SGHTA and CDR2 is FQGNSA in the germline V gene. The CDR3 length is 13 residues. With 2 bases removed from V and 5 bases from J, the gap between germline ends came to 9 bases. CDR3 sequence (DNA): TGTGCCAGCAGCTTATTAGAGTGGGAGACCCAGTACTTC. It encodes CASSLLEWETQYF.

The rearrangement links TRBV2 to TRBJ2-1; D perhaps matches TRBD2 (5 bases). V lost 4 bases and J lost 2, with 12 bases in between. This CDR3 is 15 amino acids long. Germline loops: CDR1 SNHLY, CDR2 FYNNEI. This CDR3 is CASSATSITYNEQFF. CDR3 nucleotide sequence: TGTGCCAGCAGTGCAACTAGTATTACCTACAATGAGCAGTTCTTC.

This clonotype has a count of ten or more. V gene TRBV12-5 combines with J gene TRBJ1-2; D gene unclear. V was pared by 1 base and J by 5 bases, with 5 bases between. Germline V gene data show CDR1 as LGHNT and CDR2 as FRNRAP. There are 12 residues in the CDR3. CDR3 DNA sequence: TGTGCTAGTGGTTTGGGGAATTATGGCTACACCTTC. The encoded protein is CASGLGNYGYTF.

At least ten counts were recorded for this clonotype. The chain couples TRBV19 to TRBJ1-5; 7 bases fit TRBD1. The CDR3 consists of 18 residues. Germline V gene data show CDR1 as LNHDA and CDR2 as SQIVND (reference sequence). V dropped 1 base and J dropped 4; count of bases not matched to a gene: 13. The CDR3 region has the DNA TGTGCCAGTAGTATAGGAATTGGCAGGGGGGAAAGGAATCAGCCCCAGCATTTT. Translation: CASSIGIGRGERNQPQHF. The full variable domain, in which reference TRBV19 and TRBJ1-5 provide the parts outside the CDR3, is DGGITQSPKYLFRKEGQNVTLSCEQNLNHDAMYWYRQDPGQGLRLIYYSQIVNDFQKGDIAEGYSVSREKKESFPLTVTSAQKNPTAFYLCASSIGIGRGERNQPQHFGDGTRLSIL.

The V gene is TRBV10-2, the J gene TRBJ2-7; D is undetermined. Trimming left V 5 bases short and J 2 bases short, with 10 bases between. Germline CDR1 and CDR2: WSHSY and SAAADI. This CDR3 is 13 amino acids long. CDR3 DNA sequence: TGCGCCAGCAGTACGGTTTTGGCCTACGAGCAGTACTTC. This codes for CASSTVLAYEQYF.

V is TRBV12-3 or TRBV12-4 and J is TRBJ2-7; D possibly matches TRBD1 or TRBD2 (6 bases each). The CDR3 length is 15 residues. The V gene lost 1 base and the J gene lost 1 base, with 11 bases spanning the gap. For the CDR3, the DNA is TGTGCCAGCAGTTTAGGTGGGGGGCCATCCTACGAGCAGTACTTC. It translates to CASSLGGGPSYEQYF.

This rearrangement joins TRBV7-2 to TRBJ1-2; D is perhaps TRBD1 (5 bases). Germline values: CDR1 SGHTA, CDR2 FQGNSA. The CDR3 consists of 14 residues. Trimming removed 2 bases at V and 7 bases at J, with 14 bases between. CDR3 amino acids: CASSLMSGSSGYTF. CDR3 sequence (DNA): TGTGCCAGCAGCTTAATGTCAGGGAGTTCTGGCTACACCTTC.

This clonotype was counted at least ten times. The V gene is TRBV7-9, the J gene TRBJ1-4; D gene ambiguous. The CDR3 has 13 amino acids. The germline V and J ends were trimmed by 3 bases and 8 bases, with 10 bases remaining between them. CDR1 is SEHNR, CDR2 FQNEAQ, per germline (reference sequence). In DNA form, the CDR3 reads TGTGCCAGCAGCTTCCAGACACAGGAAAAACTGTTTTTT. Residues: CASSFQTQEKLFF.

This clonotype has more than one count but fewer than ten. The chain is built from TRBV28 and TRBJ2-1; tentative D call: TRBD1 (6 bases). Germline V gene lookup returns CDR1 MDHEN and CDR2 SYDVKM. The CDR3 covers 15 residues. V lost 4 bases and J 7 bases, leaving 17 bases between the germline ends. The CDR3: CASSSSTRQVNEQFF. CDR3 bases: TGTGCCAGCAGTTCCTCCACGCGACAGGTGAATGAGCAGTTCTTC. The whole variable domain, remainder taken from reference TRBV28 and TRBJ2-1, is DVKVTQSSRYLVKRTGEKVFLECVQDMDHENMFWYRQDPGLGLRLIYFSYDVKMKEKGDIPEGYSVSREKKERFSLILESASTNQTSMYLCASSSSTRQVNEQFFGPGTRLTVL.

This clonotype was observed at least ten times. The CDR3 is CASSGSGDAGDTQYF. The CDR3 bases are TGTGCCAGCAGTGGGTCAGGGGATGCAGGAGATACGCAGTATTTT. The J gene is TRBJ2-3, the V gene TRBV6-4; tentative D call: TRBD1 (6 bases). V shed 4 bases and J shed 5 bases, with 16 bases lying between them. The length of the CDR3 is 15 residues. Germline V gene data show CDR1 as MRHNA and CDR2 as SNTAGT.

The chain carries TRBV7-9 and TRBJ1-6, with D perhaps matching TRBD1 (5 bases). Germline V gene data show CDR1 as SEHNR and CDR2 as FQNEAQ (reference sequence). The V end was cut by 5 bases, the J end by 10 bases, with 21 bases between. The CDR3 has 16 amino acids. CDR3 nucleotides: TGTGCCAGCAGCATCCTGGGGCGGGGATCAGGCTCACCCCTCCACTTT. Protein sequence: CASSILGRGSGSPLHF.

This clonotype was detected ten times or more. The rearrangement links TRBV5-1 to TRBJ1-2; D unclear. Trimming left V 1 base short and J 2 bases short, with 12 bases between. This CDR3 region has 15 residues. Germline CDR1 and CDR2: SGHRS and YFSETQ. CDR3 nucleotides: TGCGCCAGCAGCTTGTTCGGTAATCTGAACTATGGCTACACCTTC. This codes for CASSLFGNLNYGYTF.

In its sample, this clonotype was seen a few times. The CDR3 protein is CASSQGRGEAFF. CDR3 nucleotide sequence: TGTGCCAGCAGCCAGGGTCGGGGAGAAGCTTTCTTT. The rearrangement uses TRBV3-1 and TRBJ1-1; unclear D gene. Germline values: CDR1 LGHDT, CDR2 YNNKEL (reference sequence). The CDR3 has 12 amino acids. Deletions cut 3 bases from V and 8 bases from J, with 10 bases between.

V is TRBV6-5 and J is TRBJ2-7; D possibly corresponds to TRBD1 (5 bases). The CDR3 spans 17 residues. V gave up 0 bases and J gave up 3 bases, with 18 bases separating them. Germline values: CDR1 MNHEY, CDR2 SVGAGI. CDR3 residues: CASSYSKGSRRDYEQYF. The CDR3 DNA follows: TGTGCCAGCAGTTACTCGAAGGGGTCTAGGAGAGACTACGAGCAGTACTTC.

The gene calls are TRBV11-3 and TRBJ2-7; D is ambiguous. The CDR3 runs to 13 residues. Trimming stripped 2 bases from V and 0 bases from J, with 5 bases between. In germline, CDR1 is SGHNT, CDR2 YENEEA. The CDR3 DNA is TGTGCCAGCAGCTTAACACCCTCCTACGAGCAGTACTTC. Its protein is CASSLTPSYEQYF. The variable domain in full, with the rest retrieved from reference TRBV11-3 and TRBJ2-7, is EAGVVQSPRYKIIEKKQPVAFWCNPISGHNTLYWYLQNLGQGPELLIRYENEEAVDDSQLPKDRFSAERLKGVDSTLKIQPAELGDSAVYLCASSLTPSYEQYFGPGTRLTVT.

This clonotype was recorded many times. Here the CDR3 DNA reads TGTGCCAGCAGCCAAGATCTCCAGTGGAGAACTGAAGCTTTCTTT. Translated: CASSQDLQWRTEAFF. The J gene is TRBJ1-1, the V gene TRBV3-1; the D is unclear. This CDR3 is built from 15 residues. V was trimmed by 0 bases and J by 5 bases, leaving 13 bases between them. Germline values: CDR1 LGHDT, CDR2 YNNKEL (reference sequence).

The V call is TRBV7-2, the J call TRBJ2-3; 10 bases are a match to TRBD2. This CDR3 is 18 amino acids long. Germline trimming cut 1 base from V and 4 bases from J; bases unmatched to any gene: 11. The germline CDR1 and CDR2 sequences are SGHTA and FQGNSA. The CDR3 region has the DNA TGTGCCAGCAGCTTAGAGGGGGTAGCGGGGGGCCTAGCAGATACGCAGTATTTT. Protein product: CASSLEGVAGGLADTQYF.